The rows below give T cell receptor beta chains drawn from one sample of a study of blood T cells in healthy people across ages. TCRdb re-analysed the 5' RACE reads in MiXCR, keeping a single row per CDR3 protein. The sample holds 1.5 million to 2 million distinct CDR3 sequences, roughly 30% seen once. The material sequenced was blood. Receptor source: a woman aged 25 to 45 in good health. The CDR3 runs from the conserved cysteine through the conserved F or W. The D gene is left open where the match is weak. Only part of the rows carry a size: once, few, many, or a class if the clone is expanded.

>13|TRBV7-2|NA|many|TRBJ2-5
CASSLYLRETQYF
TGTGCCAGCAGCTTATACCTTCGGGAGACCCAGTACTTC
>15|TRBV7-9|NA|few|TRBJ2-7
CASSSEGLSENEQYF
TGTGCCAGCAGCTCCGAGGGGTTGTCTGAGAACGAGCAGTACTTC
>14|TRBV5-1|NA|NA|TRBJ2-7
CASSLSHRTYEQYF
TGCGCCAGCAGCTTGTCACACAGGACCTACGAGCAGTACTTC
>15|TRBV2|TRBD2|few|TRBJ2-1
CASSELSGDDNEQFF
TGTGCCAGCAGTGAACTGAGCGGGGACGACAATGAGCAGTTCTTC
>14|TRBV7-9|NA|NA|TRBJ2-1
CASSKSDTRNEQFF
TGTGCCAGCAGTAAGAGTGATACTAGAAATGAGCAGTTCTTC
>11|TRBV5-1|TRBD2|NA|TRBJ2-7
CASSGGVEQYF
TGCGCCAGCAGTGGGGGGGTCGAGCAGTACTTC
>15|TRBV4-1|NA|NA|TRBJ1-1
CASSQFGVGDTEAFF
TGCGCCAGCAGCCAATTTGGGGTGGGGGACACTGAAGCTTTCTTT
>15|TRBV7-6|NA|once|TRBJ1-4
CASSPIGPANEKLFF
TGTGCCAGCAGCCCGATCGGTCCAGCTAATGAAAAACTGTTTTTT
>15|TRBV7-6|NA|NA|TRBJ2-7
CASSPRGGISVEQYF
TGTGCCAGCAGCCCTCGCGGCGGGATATCGGTCGAGCAGTACTTC
>15|TRBV12-3/TRBV12-4|TRBD2|NA|TRBJ2-1
CASSYSGTRDNEQFF
TGTGCCAGCAGCTATTCCGGGACTAGGGACAATGAGCAGTTCTTC
>15|TRBV7-6|TRBD1|few|TRBJ1-2
CASSPYRGTNYGYTF
TGTGCCAGCAGCCCGTACAGGGGAACTAACTATGGCTACACCTTC
>14|TRBV27|NA|few|TRBJ2-5
CASRSRWVQETQYF
TGTGCCAGCAGGTCTCGGTGGGTCCAAGAGACCCAGTACTTC
>14|TRBV6-1|NA|NA|TRBJ1-3
CASSEASSGNTIYF
TGTGCCAGCAGTGAAGCGTCGTCTGGAAACACCATATATTTT
>15|TRBV30|NA|few|TRBJ2-3
CAWTGSGTSTDTQYF
TGTGCCTGGACGGGTAGCGGCACTAGCACAGATACGCAGTATTTT
>12|TRBV20-1|NA|NA|TRBJ2-1
CSALKTYNEQFF
TGCAGTGCCCTAAAGACCTACAATGAGCAGTTCTTC
>17|TRBV5-1|TRBD2|few|TRBJ2-1
CASSSRVSGGGGNEQFF
TGCGCCAGCAGCTCCCGTGTCAGCGGGGGTGGCGGGAATGAGCAGTTCTTC
>15|TRBV11-2|TRBD1|NA|TRBJ2-5
CASSLGGQGQGTQYF
TGTGCCAGCAGCTTAGGGGGACAGGGGCAGGGGACCCAGTACTTC
>15|TRBV25-1|TRBD1|NA|TRBJ1-1
CASSAPTGLNTEAFF
TGTGCCAGCAGTGCCCCGACAGGGCTGAACACTGAAGCTTTCTTT
>12|TRBV2|NA|NA|TRBJ1-2
CASRRPGVRYTF
TGTGCCAGCCGCCGGCCAGGGGTGCGCTACACCTTC
>14|TRBV29-1|TRBD1|few|TRBJ2-1
CSVGMWDRGYEQFF
TGCAGCGTTGGAATGTGGGACAGGGGCTATGAGCAGTTCTTC
>14|TRBV12-3/TRBV12-4|NA|few|TRBJ1-1
CASSFSGRDTEAFF
TGTGCCAGCAGTTTCTCAGGGAGGGACACTGAAGCTTTCTTT
>13|TRBV7-2|TRBD2|once|TRBJ2-1
CASSLSGRGVWFF
TGTGCCAGCAGCTTGAGCGGGAGGGGCGTATGGTTCTTC
>17|TRBV7-2|TRBD2|few|TRBJ2-1
CAGSLAASGSPYNEQFF
TGTGCCGGCAGCTTAGCGGCTAGCGGGAGCCCCTACAATGAGCAGTTCTTC
>15|TRBV18|NA|NA|TRBJ1-5
CASSQRNSENQPQHF
TGTGCCAGCTCCCAACGGAACTCCGAGAATCAGCCCCAGCATTTT
>13|TRBV20-1|TRBD2|NA|TRBJ2-1
CSAKSGSGNEQFF
TGCAGTGCCAAGAGCGGGAGTGGCAATGAGCAGTTCTTC
>14|TRBV20-1|TRBD2|many|TRBJ2-7
CSARFTSGSHEQYF
TGCAGTGCTAGGTTCACTAGCGGGAGCCACGAGCAGTACTTC
>15|TRBV4-1|NA|NA|TRBJ1-6
CASSLGPAGGSPLHF
TGCGCCAGTAGCCTAGGTCCAGCCGGGGGCTCACCCCTCCACTTT
>15|TRBV20-1|NA|few|TRBJ2-1
CSARGGGPSYNEQFF
TGCAGTGCTAGAGGCGGGGGCCCCTCCTACAATGAGCAGTTCTTC
>18|TRBV5-6|TRBD2|few|TRBJ2-3
CASSALVIAGGHTDTQYF
TGTGCCAGCAGCGCGCTCGTAATAGCGGGGGGTCACACAGATACGCAGTATTTT
>15|TRBV5-1|TRBD2|NA|TRBJ2-1
CASSTSGLARDEQFF
TGCGCCAGCAGCACAAGTGGACTAGCGCGAGATGAGCAGTTCTTC
>16|TRBV10-1|TRBD1|NA|TRBJ2-7
CASSESTPTGWDEQYF
TGCGCCAGCAGTGAGTCGACTCCGACAGGGTGGGACGAGCAGTACTTC
>14|TRBV29-1|NA|NA|TRBJ2-7
CSVLEKKDPYEQYF
TGCAGCGTCCTAGAAAAGAAGGATCCCTACGAGCAGTACTTC
>14|TRBV3-1|TRBD1|many|TRBJ2-7
CASSPMGQGYEQYF
TGTGCCAGCAGCCCAATGGGACAGGGCTACGAGCAGTACTTC
>18|TRBV7-2|NA|few|TRBJ1-5
CASSLVGAGAEFDQPQHF
TGTGCCAGCAGCTTAGTGGGGGCGGGGGCGGAATTTGATCAGCCCCAGCATTTT
>14|TRBV10-3|NA|NA|TRBJ2-3
CATSEQSSTDTQYF
TGTGCCACCTCGGAACAATCTAGCACAGATACGCAGTATTTT
>17|TRBV20-1|TRBD2|NA|TRBJ2-1
CSADRTSGELIGNEQFF
TGCAGTGCTGACCGGACTAGCGGGGAATTGATAGGCAATGAGCAGTTCTTC
>13|TRBV28|TRBD1|many|TRBJ2-1
CASRGQSYNEQFF
TGTGCCAGCAGGGGACAGTCCTACAATGAGCAGTTCTTC
>15|TRBV28|NA|NA|TRBJ2-3
CASSFPQPDTDTQYF
TGTGCCAGCAGTTTCCCGCAGCCGGACACAGATACGCAGTATTTT
>13|TRBV18|NA|few|TRBJ1-4
CASSRTLSEKLFF
TGTGCCAGCTCCCGGACCCTTAGTGAAAAACTGTTTTTT
>19|TRBV5-5|TRBD2|NA|TRBJ2-3
CASSPLLASGVTSTDTQYF
TGTGCCAGCAGCCCCCTTTTGGCTAGCGGGGTGACTAGCACAGATACGCAGTATTTT
>15|TRBV6-5|TRBD1|NA|TRBJ1-1
CAGSPGAGGRTEAFF
TGTGCCGGCAGCCCCGGGGCAGGGGGCCGCACTGAAGCTTTCTTT
>15|TRBV5-5|TRBD1|few|TRBJ2-7
CASSFFLGQGYEQYF
TGTGCCAGCAGCTTCTTCTTAGGACAGGGCTACGAGCAGTACTTC
>14|TRBV7-9|NA|few|TRBJ1-1
CASSKDRMNTEAFF
TGTGCCAGCAGCAAGGACAGAATGAACACTGAAGCTTTCTTT
>14|TRBV9|NA|few|TRBJ1-2
CASSPPANLYGYTF
TGTGCCAGCAGCCCCCCCGCCAACCTCTATGGCTACACCTTC